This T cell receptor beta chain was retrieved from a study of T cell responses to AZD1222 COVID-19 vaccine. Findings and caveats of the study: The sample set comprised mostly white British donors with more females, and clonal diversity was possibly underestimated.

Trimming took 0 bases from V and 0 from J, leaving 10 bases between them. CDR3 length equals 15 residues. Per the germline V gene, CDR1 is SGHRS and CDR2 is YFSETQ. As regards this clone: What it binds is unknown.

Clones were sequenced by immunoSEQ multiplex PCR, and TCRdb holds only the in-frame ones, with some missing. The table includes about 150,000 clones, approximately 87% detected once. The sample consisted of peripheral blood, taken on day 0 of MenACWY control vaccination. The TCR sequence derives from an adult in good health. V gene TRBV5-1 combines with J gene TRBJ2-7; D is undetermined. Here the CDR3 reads CASSLDGRFSYEQYV. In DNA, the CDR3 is TGCGCCAGCAGCTTGGACGGACGATTCTCCTACGAGCAGTACGTC.